Listed here are 11 T cell receptor beta chains from one sample, sequenced in a study of blood T cell repertoires in COVID-19. Libraries were prepared by immunoSEQ multiplex PCR; TCRdb keeps only in-frame clonotypes and omits some of them. The sample contains fewer than 250,000 clones, almost 85% of which appear only once. Specimen: peripheral blood. The receptor set was obtained from a woman of 80 years or more with acute or convalescent COVID-19.

The rearrangement links TRBV5-1 to TRBJ1-1, with D unclear. The CDR3 totals 14 residues. Trimming took 1 base from V and 2 from J, leaving 9 bases between them. The germline CDR1 and CDR2 sequences are SGHRS and YFSETQ. The CDR3 here is CASSLMQANTEAFF. In DNA, the CDR3 is TGCGCCAGCAGCTTGATGCAGGCTAACACTGAAGCTTTCTTT. The full variable domain, with the rest looked up from reference TRBV5-1 and TRBJ1-1, is KAGVTQTPRYLIKTRGQQVTLSCSPISGHRSVSWYQQTPGQGLQFLFEYFSETQRNKGNFPGRFSGRQFSNSRSEMNVSTLELGDSALYLCASSLMQANTEAFFGQGTRLTVV.

The rearrangement links TRBV4-2 to TRBJ2-7; tentatively, D is TRBD1 (6 bases). CDR1 LGHNA and CDR2 YNFKEQ come from the germline V gene. The V and J ends lost 4 bases and 6 bases respectively, with 16 bases between them. The CDR3 sequence is 14 residues long. The CDR3 loop is CASSRVAGAGEQYF. Here the CDR3 DNA reads TGTGCCAGCAGCCGGGTTGCAGGGGCGGGCGAGCAGTACTTC.

V gene TRBV28 combines with J gene TRBJ1-4; D is undetermined. Germline V gene lookup returns CDR1 MDHEN and CDR2 SYDVKM. V was trimmed by 8 bases and J by 8 bases, leaving 9 bases between them. The CDR3 is 11 amino acids. The CDR3 sequence: CASLGGEKLFF. The CDR3 region has the DNA TGTGCCAGCCTTGGAGGAGAAAAACTGTTTTTT.

This clone turned up a few times. This rearrangement joins TRBV30 to TRBJ1-6; D unresolved. The ends were cut back, 1 base at V and 6 bases at J, with 13 bases in the middle. Germline V gene lookup returns CDR1 GTSNPN and CDR2 SVGIG (reference sequence). The CDR3 covers 15 residues. CDR3 coding DNA: TGTGCCTGGAGTGCAGGACGGGGAACTAATTCACCCCTCCACTTT. Its protein product is CAWSAGRGTNSPLHF.

The CDR3 coding sequence is TGTGCCAGCAGCCGATGGGCGGGAGTAAGCTCCTACGAGCAGTACTTC. Encoded protein: CASSRWAGVSSYEQYF. The rearrangement links TRBV27 to TRBJ2-7; 7 nucleotides align to TRBD2. Unmatched junction bases numbered 11, after V lost 6 bases and J lost 0 bases. The CDR3 runs 16 residues. Germline V gene data show CDR1 as MNHEY and CDR2 as SMNVEV (reference sequence).

This chain joins TRBV2 and TRBJ1-1, with D uncertain. This CDR3 comprises 14 residues. Trimming pared 2 bases from V and 2 bases from J, leaving 9 bases between. The germline CDR1 and CDR2 sequences are SNHLY and FYNNEI. The CDR3 bases are TGTGCCAGCAGTGAATCGGGGTTCAACACTGAAGCTTTCTTT. This sequence encodes CASSESGFNTEAFF.

This clone has just a few counts. The chain recombines TRBV5-6 with TRBJ1-5, with D possibly matching TRBD1 (5 bases). This CDR3 is built from 17 residues. CDR1 and CDR2 (germline): SGHDT, YYEEEE. The ends were cut back, 4 bases at V and 4 bases at J, with 21 bases in the middle. CDR3 DNA: TGTGCCAGCAGCCCGAAATTGGGGGGGAAAGGAAATCAGCCCCAGCATTTT. This translates into CASSPKLGGKGNQPQHF.

The sample holds a few counts of this clone. The chain has TRBV28 and TRBJ1-1; no clear D. The CDR3 runs to 12 residues. Between the trimmed V and J ends, which lost 3 bases and 6 bases, there was a span of 8 bases. Germline assignment: CDR1 MDHEN and CDR2 SYDVKM. This CDR3 is CASSLKDSEAFF. The CDR3 DNA reads as TGTGCCAGCAGTTTGAAGGACTCTGAAGCTTTCTTT.

Only a few counts were recorded for this clone. CDR3 protein: CASSYSGRGTTEAFF. Written as DNA, the CDR3 is TGTGCCAGCAGTTATTCCGGCAGGGGGACCACTGAAGCTTTCTTT. The gene calls are TRBV6-2 or TRBV6-3 and TRBJ1-1, with TRBD1 identical over 7 bases. The germline CDR1 and CDR2 sequences are MNHEY and SVGEGT. After removal of 3 bases from V and 4 bases from J, the junction contained 8 bases not matched to a gene. The CDR3 sequence is 15 residues long.

This clone was seen more than once but under ten times. DNA of the CDR3: TGCGCCAGCAGCGAGGGCCTGGCTAGCGGGATTCGGGATACGCAGTATTTT. It translates to CASSEGLASGIRDTQYF. The chain couples TRBV4-3 to TRBJ2-3; 9 bases match TRBD2. The CDR3 is 17 residues long. V was clipped by 5 bases and J by 6 bases; unmatched bases: 15. Per the germline V gene, CDR1 is LGHNA and CDR2 is YSLEER.

The chain joins TRBV28 to TRBJ1-2, with D hard to call. The CDR3 spans 14 residues. V lost 6 bases and J 12 bases, leaving 23 bases between the germline ends. Per germline, CDR1 MDHEN and CDR2 SYDVKM. The DNA of the CDR3 is TGTGCCAGCAGGTTTCCATCCGGGAGCACGGTCAACACCTTC. This codes for CASRFPSGSTVNTF.